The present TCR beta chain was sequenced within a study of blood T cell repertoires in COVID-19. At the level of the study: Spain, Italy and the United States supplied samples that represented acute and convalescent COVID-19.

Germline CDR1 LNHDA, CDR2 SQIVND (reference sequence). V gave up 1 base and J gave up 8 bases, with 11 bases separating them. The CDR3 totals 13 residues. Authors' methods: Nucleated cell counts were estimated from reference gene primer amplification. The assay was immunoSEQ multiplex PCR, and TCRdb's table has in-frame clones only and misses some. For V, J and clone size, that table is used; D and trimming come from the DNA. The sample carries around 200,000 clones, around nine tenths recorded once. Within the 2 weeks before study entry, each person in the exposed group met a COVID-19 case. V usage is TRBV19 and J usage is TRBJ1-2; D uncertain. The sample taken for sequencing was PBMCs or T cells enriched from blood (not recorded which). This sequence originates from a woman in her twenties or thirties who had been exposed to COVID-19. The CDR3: CASSIVPPTGYTF. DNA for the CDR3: TGTGCCAGTAGTATAGTCCCCCCTACGGGCTACACCTTC. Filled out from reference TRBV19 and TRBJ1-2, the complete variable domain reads DGGITQSPKYLFRKEGQNVTLSCEQNLNHDAMYWYRQDPGQGLRLIYYSQIVNDFQKGDIAEGYSVSREKKESFPLTVTSAQKNPTAFYLCASSIVPPTGYTFGSGTRLTVV.